This T cell receptor (beta chain) is drawn from a study of long-term antiretroviral therapy in people with HIV. It was version v3.0 of the immunoSEQ assay that was run at survey level. Sequencing was designed to cover roughly 40,000-50,000 T-cell genomes in each sample. Profiling relied on immunoSEQ multiplex PCR, and the TCRdb table lists in-frame clones only, not all of them. The sample includes about 17,000 clones, roughly 92% of them seen just once. A few counts support this clone. Trimming cost V 2 bases and J 6 bases, with 8 bases left between them. Germline V gene data show CDR1 as MNHEY and CDR2 as SMNVEV (reference sequence). This CDR3 is 14 amino acids long.

The receptor's source is a woman between 40 and 50 years old with HIV. V is TRBV27 and J is TRBJ1-6; D not certain. Sequencing was performed on unsorted PBMCs, taken 0.6 years after starting antiretroviral therapy. DNA for the CDR3: TGTGCCAGCAGTTTAGAATGGTCTAATTCACCCCTCCACTTT. It translates to CASSLEWSNSPLHF.